This T cell receptor beta chain derives from a study of shared clonotypes between healthy human individuals (TCRdb year 2020). Background for the entire study: Two women and three men aged 18 to 49 years were included in the cohort. Leukapheresis yielded between about 0.94 and 8.9 billion PBMCs per donor. To estimate repertoire size and how much clonotype sharing occurs between individuals, the study deeply sequenced the blood TCR repertoires of roughly 5 healthy adults. To increase sequencing depth and limit assay-specific biases, different laboratories used diverse techniques to prepare libraries and sequence TCR repertoires. For each donor, three plates each were used for CD4 naive and CD4 memory, two plates were used for CD8 naive, and one plate was used for CD8 memory. General findings and caveats noted by the study authors: Sampling was limited to blood, and TCR repertoires in tissue likely differ from TCR repertoires in blood. Sharing across a handful of donors was observed for about 4.8% of naive CD4, over 3% of naive CD8, roughly 2.3% of memory CD4, and over 0.3% of memory CD8 clonotypes. Larger estimated clonotype richness was generally found for naive subsets than for memory subsets. Pairwise subsampling indicated that sequencing depth was expected to affect the degree of clonotype sharing among donors. Clonotypes shared by all four sorted-subset donors showed higher generation probabilities than non-shared clonotypes. The genetic and exposure-history diversity represented was limited by the small number of donors. Even with the large sequencing depth, rarefaction of the sorted-subset datasets indicated that sequencing was incomplete.

Details on this clone: The clone's antigen remains unknown. Per-nucleotide qualities are absent, and no much larger clonotype sits a single base away.

TCR CDR3 regions were amplified from genomic DNA by multiplex PCR using the deep immunoSEQ assay. Extracted genomic DNA from each cell subset was distributed evenly across all wells of several immunoSEQ 96-well plates, and each plate was treated as a replicate. For sorted subsets, each replicate PCR was loaded with around 220 ng genomic DNA, equivalent to 32,000 or so T cell genomes. Purified libraries were quantified with a Qubit 3.0 fluorometer, sized on a Bioanalyzer 2100, and re-quantified with the KAPA Library Quantification kit. Each immunoSEQ 96-well plate was sequenced on its own single-read 150-cycle Illumina NextSeq 550 flow cell. The authors' analysis ran thus. Because the immunoSEQ output included only junctional sequences and no quality scores, the filtering could not be the same as the filtering used for full-length reads. To assign V/J genes and CDR3, sequences were annotated against IMGT germline references using PyIR, a Python wrapper for IgBLAST v1.9. Reads were filtered out if the reads had weak V/J assignments (E-value above 1e-6), no CDR3, stop codons, out-of-frame junctions, or ambiguous translated residues. V3J clonotypes were defined as sequences sharing an identical inferred V gene, J gene, and CDR3 amino acid sequence. The percentage overlap between two repertoires was calculated by dividing the number of shared unique clonotypes by the size of the smaller repertoire. Three approaches were used to assess repertoire richness: RTK rarefaction, the Chao1 estimator, and Recon v2.1 estimates of unobserved clonotypes. For all TCRbeta clonotypes obtained by the gDNA method from a few donors, generation probabilities were computed with OLGA. TCRdb mirrors the immuneACCESS table, restricted to in-frame sequences. Some clones are absent from its copies; in checked studies, under half trace to an unresolved V gene, and the reason for the others is unknown. V, J and clone size were drawn from that table, and D and trimming were deduced from the DNA. The sample table shows about 1,500,000 clones, and roughly 96% are seen once. Roughly 1.2% of the sample is in the top ten clones.

Donors were healthy HIV-negative adults with no recently reported acute infections or vaccinations. Only Caucasian adults living in Nashville, Tennessee, USA were represented among the donors. CD4+ T cells were enriched by magnetic negative selection, after which naive cells were positively selected on CD45RA and the negative fraction was taken as the memory subset. Blood was obtained by leukapheresis, after which PBMCs were separated by Ficoll-Histopaque density gradient centrifugation and cryopreserved in liquid nitrogen vapor phase. Purity and quantity of every magnetically sorted T cell population were checked by analytical flow cytometry. Genomic DNA was isolated from every sorted fraction and measured by UV absorbance on a Nanodrop 2000c. The source of this sequence is a man younger than 40 in good health. Sequencing input: naive CD4+ T cells sorted from blood. The sample's cell subset or site label, in plain terms: CD45RA+ positively selected.

Here the CDR3 is given as CASSPREGGTDTQYF. DNA sequence: TGTGCCAGCAGCCCACGGGAGGGAGGCACAGATACGCAGTATTTT. Here the chain combines TRBV9 and TRBJ2-3; 8 middle bases align to TRBD2. Reading from cysteine to phenylalanine, the CDR3 counts 15 amino acids. Solely the CDR3 DNA is kept, with 45 bases framed from the first base. Trimming removed 4 bases from V and 1 base from J; the gene matches leave 5 bases unexplained. The germline V gene yields SGDLS for CDR1 and YYNGEE for CDR2.